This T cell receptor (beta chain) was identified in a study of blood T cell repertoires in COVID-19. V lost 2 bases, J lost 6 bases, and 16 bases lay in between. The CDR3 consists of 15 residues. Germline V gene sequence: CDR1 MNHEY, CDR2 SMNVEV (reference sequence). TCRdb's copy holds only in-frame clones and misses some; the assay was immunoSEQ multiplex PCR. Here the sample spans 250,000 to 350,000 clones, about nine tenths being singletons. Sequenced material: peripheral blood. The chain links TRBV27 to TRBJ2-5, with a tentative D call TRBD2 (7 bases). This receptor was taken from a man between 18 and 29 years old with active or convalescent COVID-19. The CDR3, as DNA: TGTGCCAGCAGTTTAGTGGGGGGGCCTCGTAAGACCCAGTACTTC. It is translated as CASSLVGGPRKTQYF.